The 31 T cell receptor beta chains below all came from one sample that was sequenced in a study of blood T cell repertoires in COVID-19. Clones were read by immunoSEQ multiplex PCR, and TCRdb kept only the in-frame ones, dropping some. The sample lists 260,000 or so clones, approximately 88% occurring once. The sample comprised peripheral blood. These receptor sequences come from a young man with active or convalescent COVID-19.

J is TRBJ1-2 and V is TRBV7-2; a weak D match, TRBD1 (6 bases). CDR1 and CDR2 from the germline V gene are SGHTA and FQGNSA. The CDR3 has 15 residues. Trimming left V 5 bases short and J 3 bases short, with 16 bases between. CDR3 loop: CASSHTVQGDYGYTF. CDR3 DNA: TGTGCCAGCAGCCATACTGTACAGGGTGACTATGGCTACACCTTC. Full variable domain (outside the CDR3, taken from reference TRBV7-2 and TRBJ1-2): GAGVSQSPSNKVTEKGKDVELRCDPISGHTALYWYRQSLGQGLEFLIYFQGNSAPDKSGLPSDRFSAERTGGSVSTLTIQRTQQEDSAVYLCASSHTVQGDYGYTFGSGTRLTVV.

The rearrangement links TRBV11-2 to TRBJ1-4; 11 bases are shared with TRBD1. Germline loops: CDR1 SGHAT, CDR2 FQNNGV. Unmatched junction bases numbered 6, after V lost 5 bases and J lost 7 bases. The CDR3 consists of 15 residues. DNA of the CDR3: TGTGCCAGCAGCAACGGACAGGGGGCGCCTGAAAAACTGTTTTTT. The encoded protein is CASSNGQGAPEKLFF. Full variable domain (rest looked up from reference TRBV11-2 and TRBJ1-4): EAGVAQSPRYKIIEKRQSVAFWCNPISGHATLYWYQQILGQGPKLLIQFQNNGVVDDSQLPKDRFSAERLKGVDSTLKIQPAKLEDSAVYLCASSNGQGAPEKLFFGSGTQLSVL.

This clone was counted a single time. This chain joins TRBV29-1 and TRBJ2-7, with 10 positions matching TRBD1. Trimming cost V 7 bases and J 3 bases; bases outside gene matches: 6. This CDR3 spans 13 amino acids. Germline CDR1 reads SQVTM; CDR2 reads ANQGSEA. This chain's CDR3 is CSGRDRGSYEQYF. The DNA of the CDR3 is TGCAGCGGTAGGGACAGGGGAAGCTACGAGCAGTACTTC.

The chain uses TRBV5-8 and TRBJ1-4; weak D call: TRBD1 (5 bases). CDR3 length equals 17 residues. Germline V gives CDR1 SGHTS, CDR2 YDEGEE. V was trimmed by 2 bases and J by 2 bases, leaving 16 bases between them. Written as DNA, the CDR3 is TGTGCCAGCAGCTTACCTTCCCGGAGGGGCACTAATGAAAAACTGTTTTTT. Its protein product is CASSLPSRRGTNEKLFF.

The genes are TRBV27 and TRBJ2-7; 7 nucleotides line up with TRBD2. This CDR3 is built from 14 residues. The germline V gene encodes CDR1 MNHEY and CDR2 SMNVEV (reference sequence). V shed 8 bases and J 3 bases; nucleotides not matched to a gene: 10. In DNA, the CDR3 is TGTGCCAGCGGCAGACTAGCCCGGAACTACGAGCAGTACTTC. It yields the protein CASGRLARNYEQYF.

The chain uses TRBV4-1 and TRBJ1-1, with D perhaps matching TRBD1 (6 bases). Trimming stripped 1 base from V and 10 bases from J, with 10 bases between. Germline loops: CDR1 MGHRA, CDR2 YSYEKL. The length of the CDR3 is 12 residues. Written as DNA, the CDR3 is TGCGCCAGCAGCCAAGTCCGGGGGGCAGCTTTCTTT. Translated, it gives CASSQVRGAAFF.

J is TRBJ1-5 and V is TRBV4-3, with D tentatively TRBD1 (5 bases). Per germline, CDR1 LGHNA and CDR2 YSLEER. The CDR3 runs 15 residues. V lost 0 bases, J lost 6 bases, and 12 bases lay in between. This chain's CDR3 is CASSQDFGGTQPQHF. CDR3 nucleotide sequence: TGCGCCAGCAGCCAAGATTTTGGAGGGACTCAGCCCCAGCATTTT.

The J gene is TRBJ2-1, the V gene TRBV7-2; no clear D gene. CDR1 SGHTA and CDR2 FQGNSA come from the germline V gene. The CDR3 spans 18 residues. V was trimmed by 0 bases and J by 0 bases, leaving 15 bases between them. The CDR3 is CASSLALDSRFSYNEQFF. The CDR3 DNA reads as TGTGCCAGCAGCTTAGCGCTTGACTCGCGGTTCTCCTACAATGAGCAGTTCTTC.

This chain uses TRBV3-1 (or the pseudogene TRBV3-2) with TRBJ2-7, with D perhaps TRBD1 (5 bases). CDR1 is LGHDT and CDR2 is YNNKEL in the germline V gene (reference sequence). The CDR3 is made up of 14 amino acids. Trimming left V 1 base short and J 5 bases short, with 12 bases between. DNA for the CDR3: TGTGCCAGCAGCCAAGTAGTCCAGGGTGACGAGCAGTACTTC. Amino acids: CASSQVVQGDEQYF.

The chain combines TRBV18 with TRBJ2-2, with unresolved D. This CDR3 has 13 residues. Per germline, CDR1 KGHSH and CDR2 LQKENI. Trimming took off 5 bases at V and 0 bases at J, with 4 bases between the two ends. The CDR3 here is CASSVTNTGELFF. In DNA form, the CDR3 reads TGTGCCAGCTCAGTAACGAACACCGGGGAGCTGTTTTTT.

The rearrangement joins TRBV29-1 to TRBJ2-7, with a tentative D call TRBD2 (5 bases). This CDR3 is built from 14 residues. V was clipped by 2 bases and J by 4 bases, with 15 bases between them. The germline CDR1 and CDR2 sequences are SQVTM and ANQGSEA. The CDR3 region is CSVEYPGTTYEQYF. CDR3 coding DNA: TGCAGCGTTGAATATCCGGGAACCACTTACGAGCAGTACTTC.

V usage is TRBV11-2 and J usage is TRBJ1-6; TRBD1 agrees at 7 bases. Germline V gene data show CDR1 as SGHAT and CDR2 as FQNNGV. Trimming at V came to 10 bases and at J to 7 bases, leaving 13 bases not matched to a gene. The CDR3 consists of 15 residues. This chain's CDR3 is CATSPPGTANSPLHF. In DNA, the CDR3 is TGTGCCACCTCACCGCCCGGGACAGCAAATTCACCCCTCCACTTT.

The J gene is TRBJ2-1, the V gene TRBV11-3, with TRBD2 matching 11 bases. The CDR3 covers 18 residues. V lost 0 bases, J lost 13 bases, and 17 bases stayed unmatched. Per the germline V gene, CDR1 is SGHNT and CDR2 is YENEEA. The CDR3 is CASSLEGRGTSGQYVQFF. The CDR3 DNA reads TGTGCCAGCAGCTTAGAAGGTCGGGGGACTAGCGGTCAGTATGTACAGTTCTTC.

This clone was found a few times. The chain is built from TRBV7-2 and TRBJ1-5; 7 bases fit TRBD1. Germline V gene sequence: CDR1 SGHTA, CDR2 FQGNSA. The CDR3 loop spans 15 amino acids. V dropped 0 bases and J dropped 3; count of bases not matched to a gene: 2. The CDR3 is CASSLATGNNQPQHF. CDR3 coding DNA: TGTGCCAGCAGCTTAGCGACAGGGAACAATCAGCCCCAGCATTTT.

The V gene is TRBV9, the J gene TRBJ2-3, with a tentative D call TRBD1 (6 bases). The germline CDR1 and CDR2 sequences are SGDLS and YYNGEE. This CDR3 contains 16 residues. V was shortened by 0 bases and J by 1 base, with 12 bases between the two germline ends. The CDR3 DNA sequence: TGTGCCAGCAGCGTAGGAGGGGGTATGGGCACAGATACGCAGTATTTT. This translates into CASSVGGGMGTDTQYF.

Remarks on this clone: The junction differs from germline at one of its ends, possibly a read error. In nucleotides, the CDR3 is TGCGCCAGCAGCTTGGGAGTGATGCCGAACTCTGAAGCTTTCTTT. The encoded protein is CASSLGVMPNSEAFF. The chain combines TRBV5-1 with TRBJ1-1; D remains ambiguous. The germline CDR1 and CDR2 sequences are SGHRS and YFSETQ. The length of the CDR3 is 15 residues.

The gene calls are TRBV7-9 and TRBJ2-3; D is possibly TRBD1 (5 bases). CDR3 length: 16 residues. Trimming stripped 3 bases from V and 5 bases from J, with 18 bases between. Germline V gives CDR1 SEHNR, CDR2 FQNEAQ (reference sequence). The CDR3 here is CASSFKGPSPEDTQYF. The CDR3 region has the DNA TGTGCCAGCAGCTTCAAGGGGCCCAGTCCTGAAGATACGCAGTATTTT.

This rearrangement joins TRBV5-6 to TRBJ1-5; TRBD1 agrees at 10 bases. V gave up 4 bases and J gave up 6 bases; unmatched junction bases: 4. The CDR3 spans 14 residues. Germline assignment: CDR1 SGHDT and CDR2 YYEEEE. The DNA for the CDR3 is TGTGCCAGCAGCAATGACAGGGGGCGTCAGCCCCAGCATTTT. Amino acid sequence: CASSNDRGRQPQHF.

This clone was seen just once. The CDR3 sequence: CASSETGTLSFTDTQYF. The CDR3 region has the DNA TGTGCCAGCAGTGAGACCGGGACACTATCTTTCACAGATACGCAGTATTTT. The chain uses TRBV6-1 and TRBJ2-3, with D possibly TRBD1 on 6 matching bases. V lost 3 bases and J lost 2, with 18 bases in between. Germline lookup yields CDR1 MNHNS and CDR2 SASEGT. This CDR3 is 17 amino acids long.

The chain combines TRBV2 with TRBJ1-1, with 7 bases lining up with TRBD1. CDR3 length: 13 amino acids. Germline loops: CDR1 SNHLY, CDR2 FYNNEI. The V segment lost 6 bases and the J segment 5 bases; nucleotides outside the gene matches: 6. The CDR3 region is CASSRQGWTEAFF. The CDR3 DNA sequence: TGTGCCAGCAGCCGACAGGGATGGACTGAAGCTTTCTTT.

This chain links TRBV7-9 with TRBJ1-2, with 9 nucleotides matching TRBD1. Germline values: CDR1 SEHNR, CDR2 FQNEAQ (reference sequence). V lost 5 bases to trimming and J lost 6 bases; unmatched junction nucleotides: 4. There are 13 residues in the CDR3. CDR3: CASSPDRGDGYTF. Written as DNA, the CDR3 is TGTGCCAGCAGCCCTGACAGGGGGGATGGCTACACCTTC.

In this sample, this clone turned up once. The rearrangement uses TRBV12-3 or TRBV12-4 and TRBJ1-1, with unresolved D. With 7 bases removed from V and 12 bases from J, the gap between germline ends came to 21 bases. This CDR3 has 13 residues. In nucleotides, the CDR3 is TGTGCCAGCAACAATGTGAAGGGAGGTAAAACTTTCTTT. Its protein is CASNNVKGGKTFF.

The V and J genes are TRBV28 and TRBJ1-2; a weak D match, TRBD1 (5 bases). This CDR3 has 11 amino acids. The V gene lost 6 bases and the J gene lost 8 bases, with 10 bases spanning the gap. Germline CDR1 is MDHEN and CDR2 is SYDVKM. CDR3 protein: CASSSGYGYTF. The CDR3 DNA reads TGTGCCAGCAGCTCAGGGTACGGCTACACCTTC.

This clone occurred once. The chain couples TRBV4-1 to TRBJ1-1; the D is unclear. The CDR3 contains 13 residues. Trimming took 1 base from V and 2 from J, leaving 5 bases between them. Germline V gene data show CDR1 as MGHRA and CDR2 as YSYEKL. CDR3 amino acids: CASSQVSNTEAFF. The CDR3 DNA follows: TGCGCCAGCAGCCAAGTCTCTAACACTGAAGCTTTCTTT.

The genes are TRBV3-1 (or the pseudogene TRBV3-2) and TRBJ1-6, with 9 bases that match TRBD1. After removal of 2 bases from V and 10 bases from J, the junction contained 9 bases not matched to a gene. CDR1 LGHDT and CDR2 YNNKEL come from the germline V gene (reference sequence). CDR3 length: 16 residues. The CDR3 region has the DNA TGTGCCAGCAGCCAAAAGGACAGGGGCCTCGGGTCACCCCTCCACTTT. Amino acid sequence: CASSQKDRGLGSPLHF.

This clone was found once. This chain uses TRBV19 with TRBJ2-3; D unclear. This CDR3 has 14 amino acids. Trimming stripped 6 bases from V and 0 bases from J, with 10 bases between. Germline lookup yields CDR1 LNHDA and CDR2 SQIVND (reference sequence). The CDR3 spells CASRSSLSTDTQYF. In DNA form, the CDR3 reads TGTGCCAGTAGAAGCTCATTAAGCACAGATACGCAGTATTTT.

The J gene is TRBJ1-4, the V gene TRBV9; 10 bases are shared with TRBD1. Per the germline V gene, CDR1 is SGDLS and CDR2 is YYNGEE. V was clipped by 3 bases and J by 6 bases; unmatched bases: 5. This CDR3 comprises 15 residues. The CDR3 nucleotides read TGTGCCAGCAGCGCATCCGGGACAGGGGATGAAAAACTGTTTTTT. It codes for CASSASGTGDEKLFF. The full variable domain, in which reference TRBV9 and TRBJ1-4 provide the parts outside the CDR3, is DSGVTQTPKHLITATGQRVTLRCSPRSGDLSVYWYQQSLDQGLQFLIQYYNGEERAKGNILERFSAQQFPDLHSELNLSSLELGDSALYFCASSASGTGDEKLFFGSGTQLSVL.

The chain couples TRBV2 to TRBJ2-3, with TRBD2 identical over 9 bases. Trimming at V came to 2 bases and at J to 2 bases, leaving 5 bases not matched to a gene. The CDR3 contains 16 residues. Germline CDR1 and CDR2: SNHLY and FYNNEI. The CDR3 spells CASSELSGGYTDTQYF. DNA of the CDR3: TGTGCCAGCAGTGAACTCAGCGGGGGGTACACAGATACGCAGTATTTT.

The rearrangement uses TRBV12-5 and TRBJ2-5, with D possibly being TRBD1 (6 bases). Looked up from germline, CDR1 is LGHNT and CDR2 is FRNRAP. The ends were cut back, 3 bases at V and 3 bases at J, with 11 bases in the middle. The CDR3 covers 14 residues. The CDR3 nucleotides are TGTGCTAGTGGTTTCCCACAGGGTGAAGAGACCCAGTACTTC. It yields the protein CASGFPQGEETQYF.

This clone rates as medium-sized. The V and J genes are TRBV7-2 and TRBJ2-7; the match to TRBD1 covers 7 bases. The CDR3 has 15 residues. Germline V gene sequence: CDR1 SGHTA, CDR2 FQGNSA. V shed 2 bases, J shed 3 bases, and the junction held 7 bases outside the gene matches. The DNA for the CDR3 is TGTGCCAGCAGCTTATCTAGTGGACAGGTCTACGAGCAGTACTTC. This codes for CASSLSSGQVYEQYF.

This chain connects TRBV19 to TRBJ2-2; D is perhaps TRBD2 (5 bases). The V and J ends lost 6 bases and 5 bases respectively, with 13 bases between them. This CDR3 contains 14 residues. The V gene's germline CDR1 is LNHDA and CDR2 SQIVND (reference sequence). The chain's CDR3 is CASRPGSDTGELFF. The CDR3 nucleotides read TGTGCCAGTAGGCCGGGAAGTGATACCGGGGAGCTGTTTTTT.